This record concerns one T cell receptor (beta chain) sequence. This record comes from a study of blood T cell repertoires in COVID-19. About the research overall: Samples taken during acute and convalescent COVID-19 were collected in the United States, Italy and Spain. Sources were T cells, B-cell-depleted T cells, or PBMCs; the material itself was cDNA or gDNA.

The CDR3 is made up of 11 amino acids. Trimming removed 7 bases from V and 5 bases from J, with 7 bases in between. The germline CDR1 and CDR2 sequences are MNHEY and SMNVEV (reference sequence). Authors' methods: Researchers report that nucleated cell counts were estimated from reference gene primer amplification. Using immunoSEQ multiplex PCR, the repertoire was profiled, and TCRdb retains in-frame clones only, with some absent. Clonal size and the V and J genes are those of that table, whereas D and trimming came from the DNA. The profile covers approximately 670,000 clones, with around 90% appearing a single time and approximately 0.25% taken by the ten largest.

Sequencing was performed on peripheral blood. The V and J genes are TRBV27 and TRBJ2-3; D is unclear. The receptor was isolated from a woman aged 18-30 years with acute or convalescent COVID-19. This CDR3 is CASTSLDTQYF. The CDR3 nucleotides read TGTGCCAGCACCTCGTTAGATACGCAGTATTTT.